This entry lists 22 T cell receptor beta chains sequenced from one sample in a study of blood T cell repertoires in COVID-19. This table comes from immunoSEQ multiplex PCR, and its TCRdb copy is limited to in-frame clones, with some not included. Among roughly 200,000 clones listed, roughly 89% were seen once. The specimen sequenced was PBMCs or T cells enriched from blood (not recorded which). The receptor source for this set is a man younger than 30 with acute COVID-19.

CDR3 residues: CASSLSLVGLGNTIYF. CDR3 DNA sequence: TGTGCCAGCAGTTTGTCCTTGGTGGGACTAGGAAACACCATATATTTT. This chain joins TRBV28 and TRBJ1-3; possible D gene TRBD1, 5 bases. Between the trimmed V and J ends, which lost 3 bases and 4 bases, there was a span of 16 bases. The CDR3 extends over 16 amino acids. The germline gives CDR1 MDHEN, CDR2 SYDVKM.

The chain has TRBV30 and TRBJ2-3; 14 bases match TRBD2. CDR3 size: 15 residues. V dropped 1 base and J dropped 6; count of bases not matched to a gene: 3. Germline-derived CDR1 and CDR2 are GTSNPN and SVGIG (reference sequence). CDR3 in amino acids: CAWSEGLAGVDTQYF. The CDR3 nucleotides are TGTGCCTGGAGTGAGGGACTAGCGGGAGTTGATACGCAGTATTTT.

J is TRBJ2-7 and V is TRBV27, with TRBD2 identical over 7 bases. The CDR3 runs to 15 residues. V shed 0 bases and J 7 bases; nucleotides not matched to a gene: 9. Germline V CDR1 and CDR2: MNHEY, SMNVEV (reference sequence). The CDR3: CASSLSQGGRGEQYF. The CDR3 DNA follows: TGTGCCAGCAGTTTATCGCAGGGAGGGAGAGGGGAGCAGTACTTC.

The V gene is TRBV7-9, the J gene TRBJ2-3, with a tentative D call TRBD2 (6 bases). Trimming cost V 4 bases and J 5 bases, with 25 bases left between them. Germline values: CDR1 SEHNR, CDR2 FQNEAQ (reference sequence). CDR3 size: 18 residues. CDR3 region: CASSSPPTGTANGDTQYF. Written as DNA, the CDR3 is TGTGCCAGCAGCTCCCCCCCCACCGGGACTGCTAATGGAGATACGCAGTATTTT.

This chain joins TRBV28 and TRBJ2-7, with D possibly TRBD1 on 6 matching bases. Germline CDR1 and CDR2: MDHEN and SYDVKM. V gave up 6 bases and J gave up 2 bases, with 8 bases separating them. The CDR3 has 12 amino acids. The CDR3 DNA follows: TGTGCCAGCAGGGACAGTACCTACGAGCAGTACTTC. It translates to CASRDSTYEQYF.

The chain employs TRBV2 and TRBJ2-5; D unclear. The CDR3 spans 11 residues. Germline V gives CDR1 SNHLY, CDR2 FYNNEI. Trimming pared 8 bases from V and 1 base from J, leaving 5 bases between. The CDR3 spells CASSSQETQYF. CDR3 nucleotide sequence: TGTGCCAGCTCGTCCCAAGAGACCCAGTACTTC.

The chain recombines TRBV19 with TRBJ1-5; the D gene is possibly TRBD1 (5 bases). From germline, CDR1 is LNHDA and CDR2 SQIVND (reference sequence). V was shortened by 6 bases and J by 5 bases, with 8 bases between the two germline ends. The CDR3 runs to 12 residues. DNA of the CDR3: TGTGCCAGTAGAGGGGCGGATCAGCCCCAGCATTTT. This translates into CASRGADQPQHF.

This clone was detected only a few times. This chain joins TRBV25-1 and TRBJ2-1, with D perhaps TRBD2 (6 bases). Trimming took 3 bases from V and 0 from J, leaving 12 bases between them. This CDR3 has 16 residues. Germline V gives CDR1 MGHDK, CDR2 SYGVNS. CDR3 nucleotides: TGTGCCAGCAGTGATGGTAGCGGAGACTCCTACAATGAGCAGTTCTTC. Amino acid sequence: CASSDGSGDSYNEQFF.

The V call is TRBV5-4, the J call TRBJ2-4, with 9 positions matching TRBD2. J was trimmed by 5 bases and V by 9 bases; bases with no gene match: 9. Looked up from germline, CDR1 is SGHNT and CDR2 is YYREEE (reference sequence). This CDR3 comprises 14 residues. As DNA, the CDR3 is TGTGCCACCCGGCCGATAGCGGGAGAAAACATTCAGTACTTC. It codes for CATRPIAGENIQYF.

The CDR3 nucleotides read TGCGCCAGCAGCCAAAGACCGAAATTAAAGGGACTAGCGGGAGAGGACAAAGGTCCCGGGGAGCTGTTTTTT. Protein product: CASSQRPKLKGLAGEDKGPGELFF. The genes are TRBV10-1 and TRBJ2-2, with 14 bases fitting TRBD2. V shed 6 bases and J 6 bases; nucleotides not matched to a gene: 30. The CDR3 runs to 24 residues. Germline CDR1 WNHNN, CDR2 SYGVQD (reference sequence).

The chain couples TRBV11-2 to TRBJ2-1; 13 positions agree with TRBD2. Germline CDR1 is SGHAT and CDR2 is FQNNGV. The CDR3 extends over 15 amino acids. V trimming: 1 base; J trimming: 8 bases; junction bases outside the gene matches: 2. DNA for the CDR3: TGTGCCAGCAGCTTAGGAACTAGCGGGAGGGATGAGCAGTTCTTC. Protein product: CASSLGTSGRDEQFF. Filled out from reference TRBV11-2 and TRBJ2-1, the complete variable domain reads EAGVAQSPRYKIIEKRQSVAFWCNPISGHATLYWYQQILGQGPKLLIQFQNNGVVDDSQLPKDRFSAERLKGVDSTLKIQPAKLEDSAVYLCASSLGTSGRDEQFFGPGTRLTVL.

This clone was seen only a few times. This chain joins TRBV20-1 and TRBJ2-7; weak D call: TRBD2 (5 bases). V was clipped by 7 bases and J by 3 bases, with 10 bases between them. CDR3 length equals 11 residues. Germline CDR1 and CDR2: DFQATT and SNEGSKA (reference sequence). DNA for the CDR3: TGCAGTGGGTCGGAGGACTACGAGCAGTACTTC. Its translation is CSGSEDYEQYF.

This clone was detected ten times or more. This chain connects TRBV7-2 to TRBJ2-7, with 11 bases lining up with TRBD2. Per the germline V gene, CDR1 is SGHTA and CDR2 is FQGNSA. The junction had 4 bases not matched to a gene; V was cut back by 2 bases and J by 4 bases. The CDR3 length is 15 residues. The CDR3 protein is CASSLTSGSHYEQYF. The CDR3 DNA is TGTGCCAGCAGCTTAACTAGCGGGAGTCATTACGAGCAGTACTTC.

The rearrangement uses TRBV6-5 and TRBJ2-1, with TRBD2 matching over 15 bases. CDR3 length equals 14 residues. V shed 6 bases and J 10 bases; nucleotides not matched to a gene: 4. Germline V gene sequence: CDR1 MNHEY, CDR2 SVGAGI. CDR3 residues: CASRGGTSGGEQFF. The CDR3 DNA is TGTGCCAGCAGGGGCGGGACTAGCGGGGGGGAGCAGTTCTTC.

This clone was seen just once. V and J are TRBV19 and TRBJ2-7; D ambiguous. Trimming pared 9 bases from V and 3 bases from J, leaving 9 bases between. The CDR3 consists of 11 residues. Germline CDR1 and CDR2: LNHDA and SQIVND (reference sequence). CDR3 protein: CASGLLYEQYF. The CDR3 coding sequence is TGTGCCAGCGGGTTACTCTACGAGCAGTACTTC. Drawing the rest from reference TRBV19 and TRBJ2-7, the complete variable domain is DGGITQSPKYLFRKEGQNVTLSCEQNLNHDAMYWYRQDPGQGLRLIYYSQIVNDFQKGDIAEGYSVSREKKESFPLTVTSAQKNPTAFYLCASGLLYEQYFGPGTRLTVT.

The rearrangement links TRBV27 to TRBJ2-1; TRBD1 matches 7 bases. CDR1 MNHEY and CDR2 SMNVEV come from the germline V gene (reference sequence). The CDR3 runs to 16 residues. After removal of 3 bases from V and 3 bases from J, the junction contained 8 bases not matched to a gene. The CDR3 sequence: CASSFSGTALYNEQFF. CDR3 nucleotide sequence: TGTGCCAGCAGTTTCTCCGGGACAGCTCTCTACAATGAGCAGTTCTTC.

This sequence joins TRBV27 and TRBJ2-7; TRBD2 matches 7 bases. This CDR3 contains 16 residues. Germline V gives CDR1 MNHEY, CDR2 SMNVEV (reference sequence). J was trimmed by 0 bases and V by 6 bases; bases with no gene match: 11. CDR3 residues: CASSNSLAVSSYEQYF. The CDR3 DNA reads as TGTGCCAGCAGCAACTCCCTAGCGGTGAGCTCCTACGAGCAGTACTTC.

V is TRBV11-3 and J is TRBJ2-3; 11 bases are shared with TRBD1. Per the germline V gene, CDR1 is SGHNT and CDR2 is YENEEA. V shed 4 bases and J 4 bases; nucleotides not matched to a gene: 4. The CDR3 has 15 amino acids. The CDR3 protein is CASSSRDRGSDTQYF. CDR3 coding DNA: TGTGCCAGCAGCTCCCGGGACAGGGGGTCAGATACGCAGTATTTT. The complete variable domain, with remaining parts taken from reference TRBV11-3 and TRBJ2-3, reads EAGVVQSPRYKIIEKKQPVAFWCNPISGHNTLYWYLQNLGQGPELLIRYENEEAVDDSQLPKDRFSAERLKGVDSTLKIQPAELGDSAVYLCASSSRDRGSDTQYFGPGTRLTVL.

The chain carries TRBV29-1 and TRBJ1-1; D may be TRBD1 (5 bases). The CDR3 is 13 residues long. The germline V and J ends were trimmed by 7 bases and 0 bases, with 12 bases remaining between them. Germline-derived CDR1 and CDR2 are SQVTM and ANQGSEA. CDR3 bases: TGCAGCGCCGCAGGGCGCCTGAACACTGAAGCTTTCTTT. It specifies CSAAGRLNTEAFF.

The V call is TRBV30, the J call TRBJ1-2; D remains ambiguous. V lost 4 bases to trimming and J lost 4 bases, with 10 bases between them. Germline values: CDR1 GTSNPN, CDR2 SVGIG (reference sequence). The CDR3 has 12 residues. The CDR3 is CAWTANVYGYTF. Written as DNA, the CDR3 is TGTGCCTGGACAGCGAATGTCTATGGCTACACCTTC.

This clone occurred once. This sequence joins TRBV27 and TRBJ2-3; D is perhaps TRBD2 (5 bases). The germline V gene has CDR1 MNHEY and CDR2 SMNVEV (reference sequence). V was clipped by 6 bases and J by 1 base, with 14 bases between them. The CDR3 has 15 residues. In DNA, the CDR3 is TGTGCCAGCAGCCTAAGCGGAGACCGCACAGATACGCAGTATTTT. It codes for CASSLSGDRTDTQYF.

V usage is TRBV28 and J usage is TRBJ2-1, with 7 bases identical to TRBD1. V lost 5 bases, J lost 8 bases, and 6 bases stayed unmatched. The CDR3 covers 13 residues. Germline CDR1 is MDHEN and CDR2 is SYDVKM. CDR3 in amino acids: CASSLYRGYEQFF. The DNA for the CDR3 is TGTGCCAGCAGTCTTTACAGGGGTTATGAGCAGTTCTTC.